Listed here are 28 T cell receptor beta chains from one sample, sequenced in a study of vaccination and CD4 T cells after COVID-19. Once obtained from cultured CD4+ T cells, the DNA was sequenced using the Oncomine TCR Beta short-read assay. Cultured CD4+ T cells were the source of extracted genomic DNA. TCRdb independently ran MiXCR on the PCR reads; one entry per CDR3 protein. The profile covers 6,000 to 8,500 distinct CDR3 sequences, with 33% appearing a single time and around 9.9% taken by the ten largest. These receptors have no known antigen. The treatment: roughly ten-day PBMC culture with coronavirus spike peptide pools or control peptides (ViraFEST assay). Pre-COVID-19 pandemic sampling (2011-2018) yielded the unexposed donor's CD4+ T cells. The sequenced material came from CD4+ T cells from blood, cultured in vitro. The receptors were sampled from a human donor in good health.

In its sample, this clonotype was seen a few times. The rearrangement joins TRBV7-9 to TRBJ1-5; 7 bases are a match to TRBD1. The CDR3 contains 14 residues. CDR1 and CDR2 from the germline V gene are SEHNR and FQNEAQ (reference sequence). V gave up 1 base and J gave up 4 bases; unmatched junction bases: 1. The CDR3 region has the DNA TGTGCCAGCAGCTTAGGACAGGGAAATCAGCCCCAGCATTTT. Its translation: CASSLGQGNQPQHF.

CDR3 in amino acids: CASSTSPGQRNTEAFF. The CDR3 DNA follows: TGTGCCAGCAGTACCTCCCCGGGACAGAGGAACACTGAAGCTTTCTTT. This chain links TRBV6-1 with TRBJ1-1, with 7 bases identical to TRBD1. After removal of 5 bases from V and 1 base from J, the junction contained 10 bases not matched to a gene. This CDR3 has 16 residues. CDR1 is MNHNS and CDR2 is SASEGT in the germline V gene.

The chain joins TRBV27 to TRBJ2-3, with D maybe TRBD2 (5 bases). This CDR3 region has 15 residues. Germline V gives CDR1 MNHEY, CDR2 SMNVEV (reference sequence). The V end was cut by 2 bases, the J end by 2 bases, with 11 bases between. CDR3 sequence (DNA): TGTGCCAGCAGTTTAGGTCTAGCAACCACAGATACGCAGTATTTT. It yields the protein CASSLGLATTDTQYF.

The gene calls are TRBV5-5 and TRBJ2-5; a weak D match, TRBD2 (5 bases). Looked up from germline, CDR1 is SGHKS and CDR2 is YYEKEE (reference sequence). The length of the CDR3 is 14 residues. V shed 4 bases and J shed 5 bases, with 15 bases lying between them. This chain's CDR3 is CASSDLRGQETQYF. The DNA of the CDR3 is TGTGCCAGCAGCGACCTACGGGGTCAGGAGACCCAGTACTTC.

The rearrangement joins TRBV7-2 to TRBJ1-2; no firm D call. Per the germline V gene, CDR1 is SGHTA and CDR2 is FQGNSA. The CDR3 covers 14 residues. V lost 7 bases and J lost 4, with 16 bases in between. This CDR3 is CASTEDGPPYGYTF. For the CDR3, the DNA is TGTGCCAGCACCGAGGACGGACCTCCCTATGGCTACACCTTC. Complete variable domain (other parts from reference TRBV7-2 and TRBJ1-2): GAGVSQSPSNKVTEKGKDVELRCDPISGHTALYWYRQSLGQGLEFLIYFQGNSAPDKSGLPSDRFSAERTGGSVSTLTIQRTQQEDSAVYLCASTEDGPPYGYTFGSGTRLTVV.

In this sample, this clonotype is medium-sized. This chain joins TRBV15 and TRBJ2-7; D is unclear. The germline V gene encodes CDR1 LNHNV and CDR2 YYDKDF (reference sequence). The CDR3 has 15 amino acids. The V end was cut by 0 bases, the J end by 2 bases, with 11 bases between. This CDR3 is CATSRDRGSPYEQYF. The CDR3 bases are TGTGCCACCAGCAGAGATCGCGGTAGCCCCTACGAGCAGTACTTC.

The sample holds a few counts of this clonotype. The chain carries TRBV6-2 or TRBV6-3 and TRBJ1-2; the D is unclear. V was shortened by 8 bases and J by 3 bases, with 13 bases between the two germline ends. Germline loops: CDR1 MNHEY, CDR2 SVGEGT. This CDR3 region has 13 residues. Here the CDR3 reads CASGRRGDYGYTF. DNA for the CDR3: TGTGCCAGCGGTCGCCGGGGAGACTATGGCTACACCTTC.

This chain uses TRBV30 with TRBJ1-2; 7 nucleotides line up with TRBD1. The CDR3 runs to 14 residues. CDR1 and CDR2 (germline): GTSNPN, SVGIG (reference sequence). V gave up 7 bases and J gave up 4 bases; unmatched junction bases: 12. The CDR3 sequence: CASPTGEVGYGYTF. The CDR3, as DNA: TGTGCCTCGCCAACAGGGGAGGTTGGCTATGGCTACACCTTC.

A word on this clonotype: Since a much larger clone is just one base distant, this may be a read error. CDR3 in DNA: TGCAGTGCTAGAGCTAGACAGGGGAATCCACCCCTCCACTTT. This gives the protein CSARARQGNPPLHF. The rearrangement uses TRBV20-1 and TRBJ1-6; the match to TRBD1 covers 8 bases. Trimming removed 1 base from V and 11 bases from J; junction bases left unmatched: 7. The CDR3 extends over 14 amino acids. CDR1 is DFQATT and CDR2 is SNEGSKA in the germline V gene (reference sequence).

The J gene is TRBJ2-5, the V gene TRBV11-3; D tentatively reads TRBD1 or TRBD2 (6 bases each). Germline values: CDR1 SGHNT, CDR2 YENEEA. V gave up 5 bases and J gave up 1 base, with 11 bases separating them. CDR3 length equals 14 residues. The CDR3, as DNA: TGTGCCAGCAGCCCCGGGGGCATCCAAGAGACCCAGTACTTC. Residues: CASSPGGIQETQYF.

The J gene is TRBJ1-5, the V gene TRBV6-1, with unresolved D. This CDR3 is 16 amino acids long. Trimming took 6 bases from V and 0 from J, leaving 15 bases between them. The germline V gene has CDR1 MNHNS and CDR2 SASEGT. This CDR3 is CASSPLYLSSNQPQHF. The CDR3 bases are TGTGCCAGCAGCCCCCTATACCTATCTAGCAATCAGCCCCAGCATTTT.

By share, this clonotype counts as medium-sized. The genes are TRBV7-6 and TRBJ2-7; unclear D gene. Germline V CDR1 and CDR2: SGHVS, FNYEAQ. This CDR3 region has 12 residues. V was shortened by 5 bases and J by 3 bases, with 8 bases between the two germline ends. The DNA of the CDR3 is TGTGCCAGCAGCGATGACATCTACGAGCAGTACTTC. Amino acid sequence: CASSDDIYEQYF.

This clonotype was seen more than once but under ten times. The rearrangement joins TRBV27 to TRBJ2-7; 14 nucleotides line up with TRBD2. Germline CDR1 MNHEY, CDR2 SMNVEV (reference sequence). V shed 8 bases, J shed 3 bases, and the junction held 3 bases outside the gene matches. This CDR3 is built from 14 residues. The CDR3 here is CASRGLAGVYEQYF. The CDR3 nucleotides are TGTGCCAGCCGGGGACTAGCGGGAGTCTACGAGCAGTACTTC.

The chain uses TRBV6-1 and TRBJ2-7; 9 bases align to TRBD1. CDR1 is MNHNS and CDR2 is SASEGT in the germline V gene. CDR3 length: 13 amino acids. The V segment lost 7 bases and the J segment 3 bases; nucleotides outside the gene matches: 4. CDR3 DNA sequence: TGTGCCAGCAAGACAGGGGGTTACTACGAGCAGTACTTC. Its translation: CASKTGGYYEQYF.

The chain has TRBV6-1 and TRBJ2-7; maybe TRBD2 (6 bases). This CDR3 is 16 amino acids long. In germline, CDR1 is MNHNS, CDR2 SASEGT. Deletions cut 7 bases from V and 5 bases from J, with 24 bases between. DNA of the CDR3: TGTGCCAGCACCGAAACAGCGGGCAGGGCCTTCCACGAGCAGTACTTC. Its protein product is CASTETAGRAFHEQYF.

This CDR3 reads CASSVGTSGRGETQYF. Written as DNA, the CDR3 is TGTGCCAGCAGCGTAGGGACTAGCGGGAGAGGGGAGACCCAGTACTTC. The chain carries TRBV9 and TRBJ2-5; 13 bases map to TRBD2. The CDR3 runs to 16 residues. Germline V lookup: CDR1 SGDLS, CDR2 YYNGEE. Trimming removed 0 bases from V and 5 bases from J; junction bases left unmatched: 4. The whole variable domain, remainder taken from reference TRBV9 and TRBJ2-5, is DSGVTQTPKHLITATGQRVTLRCSPRSGDLSVYWYQQSLDQGLQFLIQYYNGEERAKGNILERFSAQQFPDLHSELNLSSLELGDSALYFCASSVGTSGRGETQYFGPGTRLLVL.

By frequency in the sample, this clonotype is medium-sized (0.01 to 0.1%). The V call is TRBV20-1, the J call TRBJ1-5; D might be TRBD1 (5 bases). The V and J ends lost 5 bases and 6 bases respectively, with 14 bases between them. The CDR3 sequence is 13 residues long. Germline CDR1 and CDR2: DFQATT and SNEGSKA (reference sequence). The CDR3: CSAAGQGVQPQHF. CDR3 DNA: TGCAGTGCTGCGGGGCAGGGCGTTCAGCCCCAGCATTTT.

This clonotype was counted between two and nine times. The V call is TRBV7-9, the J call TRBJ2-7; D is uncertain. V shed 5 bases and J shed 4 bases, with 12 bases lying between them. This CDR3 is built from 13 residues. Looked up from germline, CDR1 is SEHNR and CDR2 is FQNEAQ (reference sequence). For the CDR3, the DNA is TGTGCCAGCAGCCGAGGTGGGGAATACGAGCAGTACTTC. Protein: CASSRGGEYEQYF. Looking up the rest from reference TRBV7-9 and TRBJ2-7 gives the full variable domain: DTGVSQNPRHKITKRGQNVTFRCDPISEHNRLYWYRQTLGQGPEFLTYFQNEAQLEKSRLLSDRFSAERPKGSFSTLEIQRTEQGDSAMYLCASSRGGEYEQYFGPGTRLTVT.

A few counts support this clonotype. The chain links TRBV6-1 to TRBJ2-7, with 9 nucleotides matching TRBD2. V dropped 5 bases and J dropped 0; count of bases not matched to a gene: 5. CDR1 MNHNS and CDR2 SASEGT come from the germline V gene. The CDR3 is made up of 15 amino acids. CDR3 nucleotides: TGTGCCAGCAGTACTAGCGGGCTTTACTCCTACGAGCAGTACTTC. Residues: CASSTSGLYSYEQYF.

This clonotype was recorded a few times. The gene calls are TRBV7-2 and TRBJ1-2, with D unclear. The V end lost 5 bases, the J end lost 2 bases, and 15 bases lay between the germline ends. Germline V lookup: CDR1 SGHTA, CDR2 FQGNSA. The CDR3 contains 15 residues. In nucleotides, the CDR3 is TGTGCCAGCAGCCCTGTGGGAGGTCTCAACTATGGCTACACCTTC. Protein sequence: CASSPVGGLNYGYTF.

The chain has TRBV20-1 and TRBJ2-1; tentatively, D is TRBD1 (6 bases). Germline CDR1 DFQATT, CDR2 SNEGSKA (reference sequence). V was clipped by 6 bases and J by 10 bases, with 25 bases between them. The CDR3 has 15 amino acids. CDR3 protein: CSAGVSGQELREQFF. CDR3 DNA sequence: TGCAGTGCCGGGGTGTCGGGACAAGAGCTTCGAGAGCAGTTCTTC.

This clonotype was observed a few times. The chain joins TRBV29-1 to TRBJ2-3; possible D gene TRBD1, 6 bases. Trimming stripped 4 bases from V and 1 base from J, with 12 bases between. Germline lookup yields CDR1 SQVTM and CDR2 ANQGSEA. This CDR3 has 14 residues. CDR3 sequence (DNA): TGCAGCGTTGGGGCGGCAGGGGGCACAGATACGCAGTATTTT. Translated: CSVGAAGGTDTQYF.

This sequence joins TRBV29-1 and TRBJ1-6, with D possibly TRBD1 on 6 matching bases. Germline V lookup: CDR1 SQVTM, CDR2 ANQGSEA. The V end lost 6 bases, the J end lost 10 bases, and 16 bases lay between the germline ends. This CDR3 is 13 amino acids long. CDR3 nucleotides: TGCAGCGTAGAACAGGGTCTAGGATCACCCCTCCACTTT. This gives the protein CSVEQGLGSPLHF.

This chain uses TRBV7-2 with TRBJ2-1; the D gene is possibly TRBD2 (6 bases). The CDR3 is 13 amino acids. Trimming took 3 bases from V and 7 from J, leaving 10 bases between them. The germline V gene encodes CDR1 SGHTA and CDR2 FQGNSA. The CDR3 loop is CASSFTEGNEQFF. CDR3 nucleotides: TGTGCCAGCAGCTTCACGGAGGGAAATGAGCAGTTCTTC.

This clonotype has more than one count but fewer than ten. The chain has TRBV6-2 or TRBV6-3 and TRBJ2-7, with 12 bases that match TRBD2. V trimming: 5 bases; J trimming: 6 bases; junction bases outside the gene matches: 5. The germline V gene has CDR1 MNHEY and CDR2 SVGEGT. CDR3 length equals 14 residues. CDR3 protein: CASSRRLAGVEQYF. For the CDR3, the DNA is TGTGCCAGCAGTCGAAGACTAGCGGGAGTCGAGCAGTACTTC.

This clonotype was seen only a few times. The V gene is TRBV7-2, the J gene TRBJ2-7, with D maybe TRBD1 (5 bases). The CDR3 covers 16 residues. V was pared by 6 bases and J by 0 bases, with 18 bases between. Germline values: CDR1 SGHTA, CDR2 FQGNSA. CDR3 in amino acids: CASSSGLWGTSYEQYF. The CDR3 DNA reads TGTGCCAGCAGTTCGGGCCTCTGGGGCACCTCCTACGAGCAGTACTTC.

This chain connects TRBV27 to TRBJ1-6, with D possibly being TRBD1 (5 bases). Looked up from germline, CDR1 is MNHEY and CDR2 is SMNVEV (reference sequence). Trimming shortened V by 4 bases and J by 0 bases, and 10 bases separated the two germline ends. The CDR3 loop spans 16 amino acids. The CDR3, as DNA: TGTGCCAGCAGTTCAGGGCCCATCTCCTATAATTCACCCCTCCACTTT. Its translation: CASSSGPISYNSPLHF.

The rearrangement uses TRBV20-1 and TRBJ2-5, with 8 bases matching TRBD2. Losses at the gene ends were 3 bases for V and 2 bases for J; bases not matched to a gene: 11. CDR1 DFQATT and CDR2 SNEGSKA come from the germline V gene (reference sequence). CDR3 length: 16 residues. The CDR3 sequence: CSASLAGRPIQETQYF. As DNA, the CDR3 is TGCAGTGCTAGCTTAGCGGGAAGACCCATACAAGAGACCCAGTACTTC.